These T cell receptor beta chains were read from a single sample in a study of CD8+CD57+ T cells in acquired aplastic anemia. TCRdb re-analysed the reads in MiXCR, keeping a single row per CDR3 protein. The sample contains fewer than 200,000 distinct CDR3 sequences, 63% of which appear only once. Specimen: sorted CD4+, CD8+, or CD8+CD57+ T cells (not recorded which) from PBMCs. The origin of the receptors is a human donor in good health. The CDR3 runs from the conserved cysteine through the conserved F or W. The D gene is left open where the match is weak. Some rows have no size entry. The others give once, few or many, or a class for an expanded clone.

j_call cdr3_length v_call d_call clone_size cdr3_aa cdr3_nt
TRBJ2-5 18 TRBV6-5 TRBD2 - CASSYLGLAGGYQETQYF TGTGCCAGCAGTTACCTGGGACTAGCGGGGGGGTACCAAGAGACCCAGTACTTC
TRBJ1-2 13 TRBV2 - - CASSRGDLNGYTF TGTGCCAGCAGCAGAGGGGACCTTAATGGCTACACCTTC
TRBJ1-1 15 TRBV7-6 TRBD1 many CASSPTGEDATEAFF TGTGCCAGCAGCCCGACAGGGGAGGATGCCACTGAAGCTTTCTTT
TRBJ1-2 11 TRBV2 - - CASSEVYGYTF TGTGCCAGCAGTGAGGTTTATGGCTACACCTTC
TRBJ1-6 16 TRBV11-3 TRBD1 many CASSPSWTGGDSPLHF TGTGCCAGCAGCCCATCCTGGACAGGGGGCGATTCACCCCTCCACTTT
TRBJ2-5 10 TRBV29-1 - few CSVETAGQRF TGCAGCGTTGAAACCGCGGGGCAGAGGTTC
TRBJ2-5 15 TRBV2 - - CASSEAAYLQETQYF TGTGCCAGCAGTGAAGCGGCGTACCTCCAAGAGACCCAGTACTTC
TRBJ2-6 19 TRBV2 - - CASSLGFVGLSSGANVLTF TGTGCCAGCAGCCTAGGATTTGTGGGGCTTAGCTCTGGGGCCAACGTCCTTACTTTC
TRBJ1-2 14 TRBV6-5 TRBD1 - CASSLTGGSYGYTF TGTGCCAGCAGCCTTACAGGGGGGTCCTATGGCTACACCTTC
TRBJ1-3 13 TRBV9 TRBD1 - CASRQGLGNTIYF TGTGCCAGCAGACAGGGGTTAGGAAACACCATATATTTT
TRBJ2-3 15 TRBV5-1 - many CASSLGGAASDTQYF TGCGCCAGCAGCTTGGGGGGGGCCGCCTCCGATACGCAGTATTTT
TRBJ2-3 17 TRBV29-1 TRBD2 - CSVGGTSGDLSTDTQYF TGCAGCGTAGGGGGGACTAGCGGGGACCTTAGCACAGATACGCAGTATTTT
TRBJ2-5 13 TRBV24-1 - - CATSDQVQETQYF TGTGCCACCAGTGATCAGGTTCAAGAGACCCAGTACTTC
TRBJ1-2 12 TRBV29-1 - - CSAGRPSDGYTF TGCAGCGCCGGCCGACCCAGCGATGGCTACACCTTC
TRBJ2-5 13 TRBV19 TRBD2 - CASRRLAEETQYF TGTGCCAGTAGGCGACTAGCGGAAGAGACCCAGTACTTC
TRBJ1-2 14 TRBV2 - - CASSSPGEGYGYTF TGTGCCAGCAGCTCCCCCGGGGAGGGCTATGGCTACACCTTC
TRBJ2-7 12 TRBV12-5 - - CASGRGSYEQYF TGTGCTAGCGGGAGAGGATCCTACGAGCAGTACTTC
TRBJ1-1 15 TRBV19 - many CASSIGRDGGGEAFF TGTGCCAGTAGTATAGGCAGGGACGGGGGAGGGGAAGCTTTCTTT
TRBJ2-5 14 TRBV7-9 TRBD1 - CASSPEGQILTQYF TGTGCCAGCAGCCCCGAGGGACAGATATTGACCCAGTACTTC
TRBJ2-7 14 TRBV7-8 TRBD1 once CASSLGTGLGEQYF TGTGCCAGCAGCTTAGGGACAGGTTTGGGAGAGCAGTACTTC
TRBJ1-2 14 TRBV24-1 TRBD1 - CASSSGQAFYGYTF TGTGCCAGCAGTTCTGGACAGGCGTTCTATGGCTACACCTTC
TRBJ2-1 16 TRBV10-3 TRBD2 once CAISESTSGVYNEQFF TGTGCCATCAGTGAGTCGACTAGCGGGGTATACAATGAGCAGTTCTTC
TRBJ2-7 14 TRBV27 - - CASSLGQNTGEQYF TGTGCCAGCAGTTTAGGACAAAACACCGGGGAGCAGTACTTC
TRBJ2-1 19 TRBV14 - - CASSQGRSTGESSYNEQFF TGTGCCAGCAGCCAAGGACGGTCAACGGGGGAGAGCTCCTACAATGAGCAGTTCTTC
TRBJ2-2 14 TRBV10-3 - - CAIQPALNTGELFF TGTGCCATCCAACCCGCTCTGAACACCGGGGAGCTGTTTTTT
TRBJ2-6 16 TRBV28 - - CASSFGSSYGANVLTF TGTGCCAGCAGTTTTGGGTCCTCCTATGGGGCCAACGTCCTGACTTTC
TRBJ2-7 13 TRBV5-1 - once CASRQGLNYEQYF TGCGCCAGCAGGCAGGGCCTGAACTACGAGCAGTACTTC